A selection of T cell receptor beta chains follows, all from one sample in a study of OX40 agonist ivuxolimab in advanced cancers. Profiling relied on immunoSEQ multiplex PCR, and the TCRdb table lists in-frame clones only, not all of them. The sample records approximately 130,000 clones, approximately 90% being singletons. The source was CD4+ or CD8+ T cells sorted from blood, collected in a trial of the OX40 agonist ivuxolimab. All receptors come from an adult with an advanced solid tumor such as melanoma, head and neck, liver or kidney cancer. The CDR3 runs from the conserved cysteine through the conserved F or W. D genes are given only for firm matches.

cdr3_length,v_call,d_call,cdr3_aa
14,TRBV11-2,-,CASSIAGGRYEQYF
14,TRBV5-1,TRBD1,CASSGGQANYGYTF
13,TRBV6-6,-,CASSRTATYEQYF
15,TRBV7-9,TRBD1,CASSSLRTGIREQYF
16,TRBV6-6,TRBD1,CASSYSGQGVPYEQYF
14,TRBV6-5,TRBD1,CASSPRDRHYEQYF
15,TRBV5-1,TRBD2,CASSLPSGTYNEQFF
16,TRBV7-8,-,CASSLFSGHQNTEAFF
17,TRBV18,TRBD2,CASSGRTSGRSADTQYF
13,TRBV5-6,-,CASSLYLNTEAFF
19,TRBV18,TRBD1,CASSPPGTGGYRGGNTIYF